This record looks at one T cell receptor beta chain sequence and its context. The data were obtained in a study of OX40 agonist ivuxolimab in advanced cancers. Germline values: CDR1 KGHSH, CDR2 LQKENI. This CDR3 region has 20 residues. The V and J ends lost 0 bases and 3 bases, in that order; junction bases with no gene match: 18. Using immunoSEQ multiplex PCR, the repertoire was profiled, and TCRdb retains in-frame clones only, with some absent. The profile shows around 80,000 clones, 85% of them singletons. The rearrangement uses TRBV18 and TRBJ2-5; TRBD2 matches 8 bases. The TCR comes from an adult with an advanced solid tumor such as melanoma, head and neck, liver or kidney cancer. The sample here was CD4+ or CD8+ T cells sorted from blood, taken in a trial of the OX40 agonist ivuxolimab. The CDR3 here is CASSPPESGRHYGKEETQYF. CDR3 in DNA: TGTGCCAGCTCACCACCCGAGAGCGGGAGACATTATGGAAAAGAAGAGACCCAGTACTTC.